The 32 T cell receptor beta chains below were found in one sample sequenced in a study of CXCR3-negative and CXCR3-positive naive CD8 T cells (dated by TCRdb to the late 2010s). Results the study describes overall, beyond this receptor: TRB CDR3s from CXCR3-positive naive cells showed higher hydrophobicity (lower Kidera factor 4), lower energy, and higher strength and volume indices than CXCR3-negative naive cells.

The sequencer was a NextSeq 550. The Human TCR Profiling Kit (MiLaboratory) was used to make UMI-labeled 5' RACE TRB cDNA libraries. Reprocessed by TCRdb, the reads give a single entry per CDR3 protein sequence, without DNA. The sample table holds under 150,000 distinct CDR3 sequences. The ten biggest clones cover 0.59% of the sample. Their antigens are not known. Source material: naive CXCR3+ CD8+ T cells from blood. The cell subset or site label for this specimen denotes: CD45RO-CCR7+CD27+CD95- naive CD8+ T cells expressing CXCR3 (TNR3+). These receptor sequences come from a human donor in good health. Some clones in this sample may be carry-over from other donors' samples.

This rearrangement joins TRBV29-1 to TRBJ2-7; TCRdb's D gene call, TRBD1, goes unchecked for lack of DNA. Germline CDR1 reads SQVTM; CDR2 reads ANQGSEA. The CDR3 length is 13 residues. The CDR3 loop reads CSVVDRDSYEQYF.

V usage is TRBV5-5 and J usage is TRBJ1-3; the D call of TRBD1 rests on TCRdb alone, since no DNA is present to check it. CDR1 is SGHKS, CDR2 YYEKEE, per germline (reference sequence). The CDR3 is made up of 15 amino acids. The CDR3 spells CASSNDRGPGNTIYF.

V usage is TRBV29-1 and J usage is TRBJ2-3; TCRdb's D gene call, TRBD2, goes unchecked for lack of DNA. The germline V gene has CDR1 SQVTM and CDR2 ANQGSEA. This CDR3 has 13 amino acids. CDR3 protein: CSALAGGPNTQYF.

V gene TRBV5-6 combines with J gene TRBJ2-2; TCRdb lists TRBD1, though no DNA is available to test this call. This CDR3 has 15 residues. CDR1 SGHDT and CDR2 YYEEEE come from the germline V gene. CDR3 sequence reads: CASSLQGFYTGELFF. The variable domain in full, with the rest retrieved from reference TRBV5-6 and TRBJ2-2, is DAGVTQSPTHLIKTRGQQVTLRCSPKSGHDTVSWYQQALGQGPQFIFQYYEEEERQRGNFPDRFSGHQFPNYSSELNVNALLLGDSALYLCASSLQGFYTGELFFGEGSRLTVL.

V gene TRBV11-2 combines with J gene TRBJ2-7; no DNA is available, so the TRBD1 call from TCRdb remains unchecked. Germline lookup yields CDR1 SGHAT and CDR2 FQNNGV. The CDR3 spans 16 residues. The CDR3 sequence is CASSLDTWDRDYEQYF.

This sequence joins TRBV27 and TRBJ2-2; the D gene TCRdb calls, TRBD2, cannot be checked with no DNA. The CDR3 covers 16 residues. Looked up from germline, CDR1 is MNHEY and CDR2 is SMNVEV (reference sequence). The CDR3 spells CASSLVAGGFTGELFF.

The rearrangement joins TRBV11-2 to TRBJ2-4; TCRdb's assignment of TRBD1 cannot be checked, as there is no DNA. CDR1 is SGHAT and CDR2 is FQNNGV in the germline V gene. This CDR3 has 16 amino acids. This CDR3 is CASSFFLGGFRDIQYF.

This chain links TRBV4-3 with TRBJ1-1; TCRdb calls TRBD1, which cannot be checked without DNA. The CDR3 consists of 16 residues. Germline loops: CDR1 LGHNA, CDR2 YSLEER. This CDR3 reads CASSQDRGQGGTEAFF.

The rearrangement joins TRBV7-2 to TRBJ2-7; lacking DNA, the TRBD1 call made by TCRdb goes unchecked. Germline CDR1 is SGHTA and CDR2 is FQGNSA. The CDR3 runs 14 residues. CDR3 protein: CASSIPGQGDEQYF.

This chain links TRBV5-5 with TRBJ1-5. The CDR3 runs 15 residues. Germline V CDR1 and CDR2: SGHKS, YYEKEE (reference sequence). The CDR3 region is CASSLAGIGRQPQHF. Together with reference TRBV5-5 and TRBJ1-5, the CDR3 gives the full variable domain: DAGVTQSPTHLIKTRGQQVTLRCSPISGHKSVSWYQQVLGQGPQFIFQYYEKEERGRGNFPDRFSARQFPNYSSELNVNALLLGDSALYLCASSLAGIGRQPQHFGDGTRLSIL.

The gene calls are TRBV29-1 and TRBJ2-7; without DNA, the TCRdb call of TRBD1 cannot be checked. Germline CDR1 and CDR2: SQVTM and ANQGSEA. The CDR3 covers 16 residues. CDR3 amino acids: CSVLGQPLGLPYEQYF.

The gene calls are TRBV6-2 or TRBV6-3 and TRBJ2-1. There are 15 residues in the CDR3. The germline V gene has CDR1 MNHEY and CDR2 SVGEGT. This chain's CDR3 is CASSSEAYSYNEQFF.

V gene TRBV5-4 combines with J gene TRBJ2-1; TCRdb selects TRBD2, and the lack of DNA leaves this call unchecked. Germline CDR1 and CDR2: SGHNT and YYREEE (reference sequence). This CDR3 region has 15 residues. CDR3 sequence: CASTREHVLDAEQFF.

The chain combines TRBV13 with TRBJ1-2. The germline V gene has CDR1 PRHDT and CDR2 FYEKMQ (reference sequence). This CDR3 is 12 amino acids long. The CDR3 region is CASSLAASGYTF.

This chain uses TRBV29-1 with TRBJ2-7; TCRdb's D gene call, TRBD1, goes unchecked for lack of DNA. CDR1 is SQVTM, CDR2 ANQGSEA, per germline. The CDR3 length is 13 residues. CDR3 loop: CSVGGVGAYEQYF.

The chain couples TRBV5-1 to TRBJ1-6; TCRdb proposes TRBD1, but this gene call is untestable without DNA. Per germline, CDR1 SGHRS and CDR2 YFSETQ. The CDR3 loop spans 15 amino acids. CDR3 sequence reads: CASSTTGTKDSPLHF.

The CDR3 protein is CASTDGGHSYEQYF. This rearrangement joins TRBV6-2 or TRBV6-3 to TRBJ2-7; TCRdb calls TRBD1, which cannot be checked without DNA. Germline V gene sequence: CDR1 MNHEY, CDR2 SVGEGT. This CDR3 spans 14 amino acids.

The CDR3 here is CASSPGTSGYNEQFF. This chain links TRBV5-6 with TRBJ2-1; TCRdb selects TRBD2, and the lack of DNA leaves this call unchecked. Germline CDR1 reads SGHDT; CDR2 reads YYEEEE. The length of the CDR3 is 15 residues.

V usage is TRBV7-9 and J usage is TRBJ2-5; TCRdb calls TRBD1, which cannot be checked without DNA. The CDR3 has 14 amino acids. Germline loops: CDR1 SEHNR, CDR2 FQNEAQ (reference sequence). The CDR3 reads CASSSLGERETQYF.

The chain recombines TRBV29-1 with TRBJ2-1; TCRdb picks TRBD1, but there is no DNA to check that call. From germline, CDR1 is SQVTM and CDR2 ANQGSEA. This CDR3 has 16 amino acids. CDR3 residues: CSVEFAGQNPYNEQFF.

CDR3 residues: CSARERASYEQYF. The J gene is TRBJ2-7, the V gene TRBV20-1; as DNA is missing, the TRBD2 call by TCRdb cannot be tested. Per the germline V gene, CDR1 is DFQATT and CDR2 is SNEGSKA (reference sequence). This CDR3 has 13 amino acids.

This chain links TRBV20-1 with TRBJ2-3; TCRdb lists TRBD2, though no DNA is available to test this call. The germline gives CDR1 DFQATT, CDR2 SNEGSKA (reference sequence). This CDR3 is 15 amino acids long. The CDR3 reads CSARDLDYRTDTQYF.

V usage is TRBV7-9 and J usage is TRBJ2-1; absent DNA, TCRdb's TRBD2 call cannot be checked. The CDR3 runs to 15 residues. Germline V gene data show CDR1 as SEHNR and CDR2 as FQNEAQ (reference sequence). CDR3 residues: CASSPQGLASYEQFF.

The chain recombines TRBV5-5 with TRBJ2-7; TCRdb selects TRBD1, and the lack of DNA leaves this call unchecked. Looked up from germline, CDR1 is SGHKS and CDR2 is YYEKEE (reference sequence). The CDR3 length is 15 residues. The CDR3 region is CASRRPGQGAGEQYF.

The rearrangement links TRBV24-1 to TRBJ1-1; absent DNA, TCRdb's TRBD1 call cannot be checked. The CDR3 sequence is 18 residues long. From germline, CDR1 is KGHDR and CDR2 SFDVKD. The CDR3 sequence: CATSDLQGPPLRYTEAFF.

This rearrangement joins TRBV4-3 to TRBJ1-6; TCRdb calls TRBD1, which cannot be checked without DNA. Germline CDR1 LGHNA, CDR2 YSLEER. The CDR3 contains 15 residues. CDR3 region: CASSPARTENSPLHF.

The genes are TRBV10-3 and TRBJ2-1; absent DNA, TCRdb's TRBD1 call cannot be checked. The V gene's germline CDR1 is ENHRY and CDR2 SYGVKD. This CDR3 region has 15 residues. The CDR3 loop reads CAISRPGQGGNEQFF.

The rearrangement joins TRBV6-6 to TRBJ1-4. This CDR3 is 16 amino acids long. The germline V gene encodes CDR1 MNHNY and CDR2 SVGAGI (reference sequence). Here the CDR3 reads CASSYSWEAANEKLFF.

The chain links TRBV7-2 to TRBJ2-7; TCRdb's D gene call, TRBD1, goes unchecked for lack of DNA. The V gene's germline CDR1 is SGHTA and CDR2 FQGNSA. This CDR3 spans 14 amino acids. CDR3 sequence reads: CASSLGQYFYEQYF. Together with reference TRBV7-2 and TRBJ2-7, the CDR3 gives the full variable domain: GAGVSQSPSNKVTEKGKDVELRCDPISGHTALYWYRQSLGQGLEFLIYFQGNSAPDKSGLPSDRFSAERTGGSVSTLTIQRTQQEDSAVYLCASSLGQYFYEQYFGPGTRLTVT.

The V call is TRBV12-3 or TRBV12-4, the J call TRBJ2-1; checking the TCRdb D call of TRBD2 is not possible without DNA. This CDR3 contains 16 residues. CDR3 in amino acids: CASSFFGGFSYNEQFF.

The chain links TRBV25-1 to TRBJ1-6. CDR3 length equals 13 residues. From germline, CDR1 is MGHDK and CDR2 SYGVNS. CDR3 region: CASSAQFLSPLHF.

The chain joins TRBV30 to TRBJ1-1; TCRdb's assignment of TRBD1 cannot be checked, as there is no DNA. Looked up from germline, CDR1 is GTSNPN and CDR2 is SVGIG (reference sequence). The CDR3 totals 13 residues. The CDR3 is CAWGGGLGPEAFF. Filled out from reference TRBV30 and TRBJ1-1, the complete variable domain reads SQTIHQWPATLVQPVGSPLSLECTVEGTSNPNLYWYRQAAGRGLQLLFYSVGIGQISSEVPQNLSASRPQDRQFILSSKKLLLSDSGFYLCAWGGGLGPEAFFGQGTRLTVV.